This T cell receptor beta chain was profiled in a study of shared clonotypes between healthy human individuals. Every immunoSEQ plate was one replicate of a subset's evenly spread DNA. This table comes from immunoSEQ multiplex PCR, and its TCRdb copy is limited to in-frame clones, with some not included. The data contain hundreds of thousands of clones, 96% of them singletons. Remarks on this clone: Antigen unknown.

Naivety among CD8 cells was defined by CD45RO negativity and positive CCR7 selection, thereby excluding terminally differentiated effector memory CD45RA+ cells. The CDR3 covers 16 residues. Germline V lookup: CDR1 SGHDN, CDR2 FVKESK. The trim removed 1 base at V and 1 base at J, leaving 7 bases unmatched. Findings and limits, study-wide: Naive subsets tended to show greater estimated richness than memory subsets.

This chain joins TRBV14 and TRBJ2-7; 7 bases are shared with TRBD2. The specimen was naive CD8+ T cells sorted from blood. The origin of this receptor is a young man in good health. CDR3 DNA sequence: TGTGCCAGCAGCCAAGCTTCGGGGGGATGGTCCTACGAGCAGTACTTC. Protein product: CASSQASGGWSYEQYF. Full variable domain (remainder filled in from reference TRBV14 and TRBJ2-7): EAGVTQFPSHSVIEKGQTVTLRCDPISGHDNLYWYRRVMGKEIKFLLHFVKESKQDESGMPNNRFLAERTGGTYSTLKVQPAELEDSGVYFCASSQASGGWSYEQYFGPGTRLTVT.